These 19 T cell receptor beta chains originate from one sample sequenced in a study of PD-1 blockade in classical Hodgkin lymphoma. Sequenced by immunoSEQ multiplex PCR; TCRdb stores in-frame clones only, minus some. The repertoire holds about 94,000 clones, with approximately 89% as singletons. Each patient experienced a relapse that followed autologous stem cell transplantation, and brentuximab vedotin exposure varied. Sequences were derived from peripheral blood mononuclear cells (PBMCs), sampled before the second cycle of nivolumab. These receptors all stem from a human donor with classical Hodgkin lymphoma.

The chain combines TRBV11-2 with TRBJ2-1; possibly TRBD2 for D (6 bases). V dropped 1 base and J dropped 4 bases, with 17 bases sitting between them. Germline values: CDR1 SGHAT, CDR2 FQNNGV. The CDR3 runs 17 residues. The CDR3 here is CASSLALGGRGYNEQFF. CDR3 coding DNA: TGTGCCAGCAGCTTAGCCCTGGGTGGGCGGGGATACAATGAGCAGTTCTTC.

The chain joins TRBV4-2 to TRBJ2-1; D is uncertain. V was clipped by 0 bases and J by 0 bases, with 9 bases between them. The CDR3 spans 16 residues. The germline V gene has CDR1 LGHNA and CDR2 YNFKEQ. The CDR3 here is CASSQDWSSSYNEQFF. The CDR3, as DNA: TGTGCCAGCAGCCAAGATTGGAGTAGCTCCTACAATGAGCAGTTCTTC.

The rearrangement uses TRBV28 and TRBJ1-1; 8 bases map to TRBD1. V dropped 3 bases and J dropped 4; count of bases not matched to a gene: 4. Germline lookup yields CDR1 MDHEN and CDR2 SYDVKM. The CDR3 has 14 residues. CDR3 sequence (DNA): TGTGCCAGCAGTTTGGACAGGGTGGGCACTGAAGCTTTCTTT. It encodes CASSLDRVGTEAFF. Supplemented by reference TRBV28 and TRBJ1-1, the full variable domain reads DVKVTQSSRYLVKRTGEKVFLECVQDMDHENMFWYRQDPGLGLRLIYFSYDVKMKEKGDIPEGYSVSREKKERFSLILESASTNQTSMYLCASSLDRVGTEAFFGQGTRLTVV.

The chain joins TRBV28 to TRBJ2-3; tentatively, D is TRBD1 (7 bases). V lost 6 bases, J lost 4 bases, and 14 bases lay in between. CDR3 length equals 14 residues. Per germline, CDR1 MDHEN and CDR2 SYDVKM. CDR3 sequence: CASSLGGTADTQYF. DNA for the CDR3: TGTGCCAGCAGCCTTGGCGGGACAGCAGATACGCAGTATTTT. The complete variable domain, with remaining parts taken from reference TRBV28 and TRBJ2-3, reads DVKVTQSSRYLVKRTGEKVFLECVQDMDHENMFWYRQDPGLGLRLIYFSYDVKMKEKGDIPEGYSVSREKKERFSLILESASTNQTSMYLCASSLGGTADTQYFGPGTRLTVL.

The CDR3, as DNA: TGTGCCAGCAGCCCCGGGACTTTCCACCCCAATCAGCCCCAGCATTTT. Residues: CASSPGTFHPNQPQHF. The chain uses TRBV9 and TRBJ1-5; D might be TRBD1 (5 bases). Germline CDR1 and CDR2: SGDLS and YYNGEE. Deletions cut 4 bases from V and 3 bases from J, with 17 bases between. The CDR3 is 16 residues long.

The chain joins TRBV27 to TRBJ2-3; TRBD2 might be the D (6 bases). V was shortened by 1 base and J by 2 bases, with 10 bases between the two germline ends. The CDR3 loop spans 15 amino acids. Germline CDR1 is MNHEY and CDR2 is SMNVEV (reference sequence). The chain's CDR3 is CASSLWGLHTDTQYF. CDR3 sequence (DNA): TGTGCCAGCAGTTTATGGGGACTGCACACAGATACGCAGTATTTT.

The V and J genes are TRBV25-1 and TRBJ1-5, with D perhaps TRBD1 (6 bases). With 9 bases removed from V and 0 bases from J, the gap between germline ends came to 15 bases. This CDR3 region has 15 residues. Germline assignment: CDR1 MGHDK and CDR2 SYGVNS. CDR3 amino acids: CASNRDTDSNQPQHF. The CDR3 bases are TGTGCCAGTAACCGGGACACCGATAGCAATCAGCCCCAGCATTTT.

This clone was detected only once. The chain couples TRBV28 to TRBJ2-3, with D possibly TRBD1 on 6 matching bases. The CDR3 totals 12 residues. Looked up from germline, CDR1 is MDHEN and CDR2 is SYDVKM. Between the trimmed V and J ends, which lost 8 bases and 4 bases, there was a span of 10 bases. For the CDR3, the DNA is TGTGCCAGCGAAACAGGGCCAGATACGCAGTATTTT. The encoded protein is CASETGPDTQYF.

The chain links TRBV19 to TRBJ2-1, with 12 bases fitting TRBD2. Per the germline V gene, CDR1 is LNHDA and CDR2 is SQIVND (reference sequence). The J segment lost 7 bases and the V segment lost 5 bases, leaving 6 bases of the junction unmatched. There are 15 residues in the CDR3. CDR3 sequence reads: CASSPLAGGINEQFF. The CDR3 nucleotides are TGTGCCAGTAGTCCTCTAGCGGGGGGGATTAATGAGCAGTTCTTC.

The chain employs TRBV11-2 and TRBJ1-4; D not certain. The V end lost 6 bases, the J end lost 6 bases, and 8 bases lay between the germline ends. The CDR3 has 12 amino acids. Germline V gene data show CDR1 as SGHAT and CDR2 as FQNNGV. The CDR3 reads CASRGTYEKLFF. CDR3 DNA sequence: TGTGCCAGCAGGGGCACCTATGAAAAACTGTTTTTT.

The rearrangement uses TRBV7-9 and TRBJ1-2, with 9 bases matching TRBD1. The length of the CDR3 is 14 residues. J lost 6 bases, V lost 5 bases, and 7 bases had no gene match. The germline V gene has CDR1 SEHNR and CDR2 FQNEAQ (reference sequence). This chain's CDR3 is CASSGPGTGNGYTF. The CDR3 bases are TGTGCCAGCAGCGGACCCGGGACAGGGAATGGCTACACCTTC.

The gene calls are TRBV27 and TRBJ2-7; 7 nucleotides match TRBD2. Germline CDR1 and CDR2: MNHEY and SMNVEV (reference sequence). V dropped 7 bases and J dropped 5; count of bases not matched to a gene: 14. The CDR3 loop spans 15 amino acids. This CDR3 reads CASMPQGLVGDEQYF. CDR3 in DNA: TGTGCCAGCATGCCCCAAGGACTAGTAGGGGACGAGCAGTACTTC.

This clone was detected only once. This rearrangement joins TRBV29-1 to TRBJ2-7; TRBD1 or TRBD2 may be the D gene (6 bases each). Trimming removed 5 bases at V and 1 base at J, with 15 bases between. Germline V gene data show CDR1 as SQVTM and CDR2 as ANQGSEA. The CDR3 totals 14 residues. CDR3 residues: CSVLGGGGSYEQYF. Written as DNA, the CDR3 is TGCAGCGTTTTAGGGGGAGGTGGGTCCTACGAGCAGTACTTC.

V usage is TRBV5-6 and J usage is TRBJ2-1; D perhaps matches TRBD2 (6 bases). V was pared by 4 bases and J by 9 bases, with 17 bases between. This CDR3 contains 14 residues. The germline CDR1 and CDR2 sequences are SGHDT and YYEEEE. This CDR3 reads CASSHTGTVGEQFF. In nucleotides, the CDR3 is TGTGCCAGCAGCCATACTGGGACTGTAGGTGAGCAGTTCTTC.

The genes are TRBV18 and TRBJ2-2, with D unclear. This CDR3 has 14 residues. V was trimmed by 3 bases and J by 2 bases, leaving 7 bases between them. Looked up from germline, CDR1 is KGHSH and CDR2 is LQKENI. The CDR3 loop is CASSPLSNTGELFF. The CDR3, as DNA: TGTGCCAGCTCACCGCTTTCTAACACCGGGGAGCTGTTTTTT.

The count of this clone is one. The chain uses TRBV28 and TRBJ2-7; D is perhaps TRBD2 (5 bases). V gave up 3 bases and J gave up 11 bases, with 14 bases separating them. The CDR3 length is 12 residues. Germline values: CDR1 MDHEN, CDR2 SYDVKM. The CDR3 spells CASSLGLGVKYF. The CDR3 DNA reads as TGTGCCAGCAGTTTGGGTTTGGGAGTTAAGTACTTC.

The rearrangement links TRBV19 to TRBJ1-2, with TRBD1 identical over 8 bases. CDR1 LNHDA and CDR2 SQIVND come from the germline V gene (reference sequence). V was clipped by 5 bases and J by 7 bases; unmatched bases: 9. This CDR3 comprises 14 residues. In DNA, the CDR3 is TGTGCCAGTAGTCCGAGGACAGGGCAGGTTGGCTACACCTTC. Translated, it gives CASSPRTGQVGYTF. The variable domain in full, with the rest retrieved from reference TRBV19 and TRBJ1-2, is DGGITQSPKYLFRKEGQNVTLSCEQNLNHDAMYWYRQDPGQGLRLIYYSQIVNDFQKGDIAEGYSVSREKKESFPLTVTSAQKNPTAFYLCASSPRTGQVGYTFGSGTRLTVV.

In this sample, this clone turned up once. CDR3 protein: CASRRVGDTGELFF. CDR3 nucleotide sequence: TGCGCCAGCAGAAGAGTCGGCGACACCGGGGAGCTGTTTTTT. The rearrangement joins TRBV5-1 to TRBJ2-2; D is ambiguous. The ends were cut back, 5 bases at V and 3 bases at J, with 11 bases in the middle. This CDR3 has 14 amino acids. The germline V gene has CDR1 SGHRS and CDR2 YFSETQ. Full variable domain (outside the CDR3, taken from reference TRBV5-1 and TRBJ2-2): KAGVTQTPRYLIKTRGQQVTLSCSPISGHRSVSWYQQTPGQGLQFLFEYFSETQRNKGNFPGRFSGRQFSNSRSEMNVSTLELGDSALYLCASRRVGDTGELFFGEGSRLTVL.

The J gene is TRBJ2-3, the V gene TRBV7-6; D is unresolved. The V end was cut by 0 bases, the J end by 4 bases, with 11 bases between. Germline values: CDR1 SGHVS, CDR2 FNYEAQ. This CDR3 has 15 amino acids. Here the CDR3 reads CASSLALGSPDTQYF. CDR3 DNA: TGTGCCAGCAGCTTAGCGCTTGGGTCCCCAGATACGCAGTATTTT.